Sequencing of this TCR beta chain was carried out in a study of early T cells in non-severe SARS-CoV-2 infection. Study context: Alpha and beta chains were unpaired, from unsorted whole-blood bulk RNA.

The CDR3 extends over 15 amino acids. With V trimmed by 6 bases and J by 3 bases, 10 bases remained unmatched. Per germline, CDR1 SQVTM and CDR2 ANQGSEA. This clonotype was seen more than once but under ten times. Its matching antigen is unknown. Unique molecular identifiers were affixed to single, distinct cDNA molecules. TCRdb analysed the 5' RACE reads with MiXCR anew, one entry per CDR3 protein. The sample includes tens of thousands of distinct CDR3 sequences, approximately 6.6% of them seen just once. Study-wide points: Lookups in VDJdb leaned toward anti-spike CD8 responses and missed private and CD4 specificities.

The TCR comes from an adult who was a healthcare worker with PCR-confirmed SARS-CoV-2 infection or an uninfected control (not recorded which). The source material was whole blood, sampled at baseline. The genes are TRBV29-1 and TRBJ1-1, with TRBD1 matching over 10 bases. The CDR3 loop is CSVRGQGHRDTEAFF. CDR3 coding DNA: TGCAGCGTGAGGGGACAGGGGCATAGGGACACTGAAGCTTTCTTT.